This T cell receptor (beta chain) derives from a study of blood T cell repertoires in COVID-19. The data were produced by immunoSEQ multiplex PCR, yet TCRdb's version contains in-frame clones alone and is incomplete. The profile shows some 96,000 clones, around four fifths of them singletons. The CDR3 is 16 residues long. Germline CDR1 reads LNHDA; CDR2 reads SQIVND (reference sequence). J was trimmed by 1 base and V by 5 bases; bases with no gene match: 7. The material sequenced was peripheral blood. The V call is TRBV19, the J call TRBJ2-3; 9 bases are shared with TRBD1. The clonotype was recovered from a human donor in a cohort sampled during active COVID-19. The CDR3 nucleotides are TGTGCCAGTAGTGCAAGGAGACAGGGGGGCACAGATACGCAGTATTTT. Amino acids: CASSARRQGGTDTQYF.